This T cell receptor (beta chain) was observed in a study of control samples from healthy donors and cancer patients (dated by TCRdb to 2018 to 2020). Receptors were amplified or captured by the immunoSEQ multiplex PCR assay. TCRdb's version of the immuneACCESS table is confined to in-frame rearrangements and falls short of the full clone set. An unresolved V gene accounts for under half of the shortfall where checked; the remainder is of unknown origin. The sample profile shows about 130,000 clones; about 90% of them were found once. The ten largest make up less than 2.5% of the sample. In this sample, this clone turned up a few times. Its antigen target is currently unknown. No base qualities exist here, and no much larger clone lies one base off it. V is pared back by 5 bases and J by 5 bases, with 28 bases lying between the germline termini. From a lookup of the germline V gene, CDR1 and CDR2 are MDHEN and SYDVKM. From the cysteine up to the phenylalanine, the CDR3 has a length of 18 residues. Of the read, only the CDR3 DNA is kept; its 54 bases are in frame from base 1.

The source is a woman aged 45-59 years in good health. The sequencing sample was made of blood. The V gene is TRBV28 and the J gene is TRBJ2-7; the D gene identity is not certain. The sequenced DNA is TGTGCCAGCAGTCCGTCTCCTGGGCTAGGAACGGTAGTGGACGAGCAGTACTTC. It is translated as CASSPSPGLGTVVDEQYF.